The rows below give T cell receptor beta chains drawn from one sample of a study of cytomegalovirus exposure and HLA in healthy donors. TCRdb's table, derived via immunoSEQ multiplex PCR, lists solely in-frame clones and lacks some. Of 150,000 to 200,000 clones in the sample, 70% to 80% were seen once. The sample taken for sequencing was PBMCs. The receptors stem from a man aged 55 to 70 in good health and CMV-seronegative. The CDR3 runs from the conserved cysteine through the conserved F or W. The D gene is left open where the match is weak. Expanded clones get a size class; other rows say once, few or many, or leave the size out.

TRBV6-5,TRBJ1-5,NA,NA,14,TGTGCCAGCAGTTACAGGGGTACAAATCAGCCCCAGCATTTT,CASSYRGTNQPQHF
TRBV5-6,TRBJ1-1,few,NA,12,TGTGCCAGCAGCCCGGGGGGGACTGAAGCTTTCTTT,CASSPGGTEAFF
TRBV10-3,TRBJ1-2,NA,NA,15,TGTGCCATCAGTGACGTAGGACAGAGGATCTATGGCTACACCTTC,CAISDVGQRIYGYTF
TRBV5-6,TRBJ1-6,NA,TRBD1,17,TGTGCCAGCAGCTCCCCACCAGGGGGCTCTCGGAATTCACCCCTCCACTTT,CASSSPPGGSRNSPLHF
TRBV7-7,TRBJ2-5,NA,TRBD1,13,TGTGCTAGCAGCGTCGACAGGGAAGAGACCCAGTACTTC,CASSVDREETQYF
TRBV6-5,TRBJ2-5,NA,TRBD2,13,TGTGCCAGCCATTTAGCGGGAGCGGAAACCCAGTACTTC,CASHLAGAETQYF
TRBV2,TRBJ1-1,NA,NA,14,TGTGCCAGCACCCAAACCCCAGGGCTCACTGAAGCTTTCTTT,CASTQTPGLTEAFF
TRBV9,TRBJ2-7,NA,TRBD1,17,TGTGCCAGCAGCGTAGGGGGTGTCGGACAGGGGTCCTACGAGCAGTACTTC,CASSVGGVGQGSYEQYF
TRBV9,TRBJ1-4,NA,NA,15,TGTGCCAGCAGCGAGGGAGATTCGAGGGAGGAAAAACTGTTTTTT,CASSEGDSREEKLFF
TRBV5-6,TRBJ2-1,NA,TRBD2,18,TGTGCCAGCAGCGTAGGGCTAGCGGGACCGTTATCCTACAATGAGCAGTTCTTC,CASSVGLAGPLSYNEQFF
TRBV6-5,TRBJ1-1,few,NA,14,TGTGCCAGCAGTTACAGGCAAGAGCGCACTGAAGCTTTCTTT,CASSYRQERTEAFF
TRBV6-1,TRBJ2-1,few,TRBD1,13,TGTGCCACCAGGGGACAGGGTCGTAGTGAGCAGTTCTTC,CATRGQGRSEQFF
TRBV6-6,TRBJ2-3,NA,NA,15,TGTGCCAGCAGTTACGGGAGCGGGAGCACAGATACGCAGTATTTT,CASSYGSGSTDTQYF
TRBV6-5,TRBJ2-1,NA,TRBD2,15,TGTGCCAGCAGTGTAGTAGCGGGGGTCTACAATGAGCAGTTCTTC,CASSVVAGVYNEQFF
TRBV15,TRBJ2-5,NA,NA,13,TGTGCCACCAGCACATTACTACAAGAGACCCAGTACTTC,CATSTLLQETQYF
TRBV4-3,TRBJ2-7,NA,NA,14,TGCGCCAGCAGCCAATCAGGGGCGACCTACGAGCAGTACTTC,CASSQSGATYEQYF
TRBV28,TRBJ1-5,NA,NA,17,TGTGCCAGCAGTTTAGGGCCCCGTGGGACTAGCAATCAGCCCCAGAATTTT,CASSLGPRGTSNQPQNF
TRBV28,TRBJ2-7,NA,NA,16,TGTGCCAGCAGTGTACAGGTTACCCGAGAAGGTAGCGAGCAGTACTTC,CASSVQVTREGSEQYF
TRBV5-4,TRBJ1-1,NA,TRBD1,15,TGTGCCAGCATCCTCACCGGGACAGGAGGCGCGGGGCCCCAATTT,CASILTGTGGAGPQF
TRBV10-3,TRBJ1-1,NA,TRBD1,15,TGTGCCATCAGAGCAGGACAGGGAAGTAGGACTGAAGCTTTCTTT,CAIRAGQGSRTEAFF
TRBV6-4,TRBJ1-2,NA,NA,13,TGTGCCAGCAGCGAGTCCCCCGGAGTAGGCTACACCTTC,CASSESPGVGYTF
TRBV5-4,TRBJ2-3,NA,TRBD1,13,TGTGCCAGCAGGGGACAGGGGAGGGATACGCAGTATTTT,CASRGQGRDTQYF
TRBV5-4,TRBJ2-1,NA,TRBD2,15,TGTGCCAGCAGCCCGGGACTAGCGGGACCGCCCGAGCAGTTCTTC,CASSPGLAGPPEQFF
TRBV7-8,TRBJ1-1,NA,NA,15,TGTGCCAGCAGCTTAAGCTTGGAGGCGAACACTGAAGCTTTCTTT,CASSLSLEANTEAFF
TRBV4-2,TRBJ2-1,NA,NA,16,TGTGCCAGCAGCCAAGATGACGGGGGGCTTTACAATGAGCAGTTCTTC,CASSQDDGGLYNEQFF
TRBV5-6,TRBJ1-2,NA,TRBD1,14,TGTGCCAGCAGCTTGGACGTAGGACAGGGTGGCTACACCTTC,CASSLDVGQGGYTF
TRBV5-1,TRBJ2-2,NA,TRBD1,15,TGCGCCAGCAGCTTGGGACAGGGTAACACCGGGGAGCTGTTTTTT,CASSLGQGNTGELFF
TRBV7-8,TRBJ1-1,few,TRBD1,12,TGTGCCAGCAGCACGACAGGGACTGAAGCTTTCTTT,CASSTTGTEAFF
TRBV11-2,TRBJ1-1,NA,NA,15,TGTGCCAGCAGCTTCGGGAACTTGAGGAACACTGAAGCTTTCTTT,CASSFGNLRNTEAFF
TRBV6-1,TRBJ2-7,once,TRBD2,14,TGTGCCAGCAGTCATCGGGGGGGTACCTACGAGCAGTACTTC,CASSHRGGTYEQYF
TRBV27,TRBJ2-1,NA,TRBD2,16,TGTGCCAGCAGTCCCAACGGAGCGGGGGGCGATCATGAGCAGTTCTTC,CASSPNGAGGDHEQFF
TRBV5-4,TRBJ2-3,NA,TRBD2,16,TGTGCCAGCAGGAAGGGGACTAGCGGGGTGACAGATACGCAGTATTTT,CASRKGTSGVTDTQYF
TRBV9,TRBJ1-1,NA,NA,15,TGTGCCAGCAGCGTAGGAGGACAGTCCCTCACTGAAGCTTTCTTT,CASSVGGQSLTEAFF
TRBV11-2,TRBJ2-3,NA,NA,12,TGTGCCAGCAGCTTAGCGGCAGATACGCAGTATTTT,CASSLAADTQYF
TRBV5-4,TRBJ2-7,NA,NA,14,TGTGCCAGCTCCCTTAGCGTCATCCCTTACGAGCAGTACTTC,CASSLSVIPYEQYF
TRBV10-3,TRBJ2-5,NA,NA,13,TGTGCCATCAGTGACCTAGTCGGGGAGACCCAGTACTTC,CAISDLVGETQYF
TRBV9,TRBJ2-3,NA,TRBD1,15,TGTGCCAGCAGCTTCGGGACAGCCTCCGCAGATACGCAGTATTTT,CASSFGTASADTQYF
TRBV19,TRBJ1-1,few,NA,14,TGTGCCAGTAGTATAGGGGCAGCGGGCACTGAAGCTTTCTTT,CASSIGAAGTEAFF
TRBV7-9,TRBJ1-1,NA,NA,11,TGTGCCAGCAGCTTGGAGGGAGGGGCTTTCTTT,CASSLEGGAFF
TRBV30,TRBJ2-5,NA,NA,15,TGTGCCTGGAGGGAAAAGACGGGGAGAAAAGAGACCCAGTACTTC,CAWREKTGRKETQYF
TRBV5-1,TRBJ2-7,NA,NA,13,TGCGCCAGCAGCTTGCAGGGGCTGGACGAGCAGTACTTC,CASSLQGLDEQYF
TRBV19,TRBJ1-5,NA,TRBD1,15,TGTGCCAGTAGTTTAGAGGGGACAGAGAGGCAGCCCCAGCATTTT,CASSLEGTERQPQHF
TRBV5-1,TRBJ2-3,NA,NA,14,TGCGCCAGCAGTCGGGAGTCTAGCACAGATACGCAGTATTTT,CASSRESSTDTQYF
TRBV5-1,TRBJ1-4,NA,TRBD1,15,TGCGCCAGCAGCCAAGGACAGGGCCGGAGGGAAAAACTGTTTTTT,CASSQGQGRREKLFF
TRBV12-5,TRBJ2-1,NA,TRBD2,16,TGTGCTAGTGGTTTGGGACTAAGCGGGAGGGGCTGTGAGCAGTTCTTC,CASGLGLSGRGCEQFF
TRBV10-1,TRBJ2-3,once,TRBD2,14,TGCGCCAGCAGTAGGACTAGCCAAGTAGATACGCAGTATTTT,CASSRTSQVDTQYF
TRBV5-4,TRBJ2-5,once,TRBD1,15,TGTGCCAGCAGCTTACAGGGGCAGATCCAAGAGACCCAGTACTTC,CASSLQGQIQETQYF
TRBV9,TRBJ2-1,NA,TRBD2,14,TGTGCCAGCAGCGGTGGTAGCGGGGGTTATGAGCAGTTCTTC,CASSGGSGGYEQFF
TRBV19,TRBJ2-1,NA,NA,14,TGTGCCAGTAGTATAGGGGGCGTCGTAGGTGAGCAGTTCTTC,CASSIGGVVGEQFF
TRBV5-5,TRBJ2-6,NA,TRBD1,15,TGTGCCAGCGGCCCGACAGGGGATGGGGCCAACGTCCTGACTTTC,CASGPTGDGANVLTF
TRBV18,TRBJ2-7,once,TRBD1,14,TGTGCCAGCTCACCCGGACAGGGGCCGCTCGAGCAGTACTTC,CASSPGQGPLEQYF
TRBV5-1,TRBJ1-2,NA,NA,16,TGCGCCAGCAGCGCCGATCGACAGAAAACTAACTATGGCTACACCTTC,CASSADRQKTNYGYTF
TRBV19,TRBJ1-5,NA,NA,13,TGTGCCAGCTCACAGGATTCTAATCAGCCCCAGCATTTT,CASSQDSNQPQHF
TRBV19,TRBJ2-2,few,TRBD1,14,TGTGCCAGTCACCACAGGGGCAACACCGGGGAGCTGTTTTTT,CASHHRGNTGELFF
TRBV7-8,TRBJ2-7,NA,NA,15,TGTGCCAGCAGCTCCCGGGACAAGAGCTCCTACGAGCAGTACTTC,CASSSRDKSSYEQYF
TRBV27,TRBJ2-7,NA,TRBD2,16,TGTGCCAGCAGTCTAGATGGACTAGCGCTTACCTACGAGCAGTACTTC,CASSLDGLALTYEQYF
TRBV4-1,TRBJ2-7,NA,NA,15,TGCGCCAGCAGCCAAGATTCGGGGGGCAGGTACGAGCAGTACTTC,CASSQDSGGRYEQYF